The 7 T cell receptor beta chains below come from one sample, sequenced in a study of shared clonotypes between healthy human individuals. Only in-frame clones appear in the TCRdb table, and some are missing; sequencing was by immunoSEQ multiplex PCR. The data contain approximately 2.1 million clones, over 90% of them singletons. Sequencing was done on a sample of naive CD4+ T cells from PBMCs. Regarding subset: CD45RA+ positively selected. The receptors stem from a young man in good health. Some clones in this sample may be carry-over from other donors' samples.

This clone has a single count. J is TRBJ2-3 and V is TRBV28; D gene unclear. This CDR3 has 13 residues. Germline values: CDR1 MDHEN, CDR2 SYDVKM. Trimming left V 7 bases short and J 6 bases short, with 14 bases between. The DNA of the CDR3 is TGTGCCAGCAATGACTCCCCCCGGGATACGCAGTATTTT. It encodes CASNDSPRDTQYF.

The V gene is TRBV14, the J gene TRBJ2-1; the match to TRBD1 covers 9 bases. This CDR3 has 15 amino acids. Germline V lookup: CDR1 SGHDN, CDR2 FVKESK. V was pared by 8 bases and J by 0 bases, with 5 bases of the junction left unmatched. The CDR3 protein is CASGQGTISYNEQFF. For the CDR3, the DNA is TGTGCCAGCGGACAGGGGACTATCTCCTACAATGAGCAGTTCTTC.

DNA of the CDR3: TGTGCCAGCAGCACTGGAGGCGGCAGCTCCTACAATGAGCAGTTCTTC. The encoded protein is CASSTGGGSSYNEQFF. This chain uses TRBV9 with TRBJ2-1; possible D gene TRBD2, 5 bases. The CDR3 length is 16 residues. Deletions cut 4 bases from V and 0 bases from J, with 14 bases between. The germline V gene encodes CDR1 SGDLS and CDR2 YYNGEE.

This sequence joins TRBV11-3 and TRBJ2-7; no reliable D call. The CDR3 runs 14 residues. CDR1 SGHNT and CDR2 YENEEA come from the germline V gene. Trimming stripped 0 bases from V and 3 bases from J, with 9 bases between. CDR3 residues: CASSLDTQNYEQYF. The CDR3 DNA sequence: TGTGCCAGCAGCTTAGATACCCAGAACTACGAGCAGTACTTC.

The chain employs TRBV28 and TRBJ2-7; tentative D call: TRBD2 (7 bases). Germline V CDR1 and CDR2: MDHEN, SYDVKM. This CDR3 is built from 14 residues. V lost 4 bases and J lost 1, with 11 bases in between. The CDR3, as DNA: TGTGCCAGCAGTTCAGAGGGGGGGTCCTACGAGCAGTACTTC. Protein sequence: CASSSEGGSYEQYF.

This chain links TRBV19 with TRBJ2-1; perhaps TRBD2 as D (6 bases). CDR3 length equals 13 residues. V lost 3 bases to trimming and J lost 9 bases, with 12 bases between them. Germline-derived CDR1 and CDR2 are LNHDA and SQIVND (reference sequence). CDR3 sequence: CASSISRDREQFF. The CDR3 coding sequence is TGTGCCAGTAGTATCTCGCGGGACCGTGAGCAGTTCTTC. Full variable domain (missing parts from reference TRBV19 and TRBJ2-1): DGGITQSPKYLFRKEGQNVTLSCEQNLNHDAMYWYRQDPGQGLRLIYYSQIVNDFQKGDIAEGYSVSREKKESFPLTVTSAQKNPTAFYLCASSISRDREQFFGPGTRLTVL.

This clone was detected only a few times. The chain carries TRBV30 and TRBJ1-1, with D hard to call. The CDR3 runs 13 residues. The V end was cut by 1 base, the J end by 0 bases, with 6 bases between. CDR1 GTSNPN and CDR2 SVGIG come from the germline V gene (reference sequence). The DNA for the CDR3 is TGTGCCTGGAGTGAATCGGTGAACACTGAAGCTTTCTTT. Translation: CAWSESVNTEAFF.